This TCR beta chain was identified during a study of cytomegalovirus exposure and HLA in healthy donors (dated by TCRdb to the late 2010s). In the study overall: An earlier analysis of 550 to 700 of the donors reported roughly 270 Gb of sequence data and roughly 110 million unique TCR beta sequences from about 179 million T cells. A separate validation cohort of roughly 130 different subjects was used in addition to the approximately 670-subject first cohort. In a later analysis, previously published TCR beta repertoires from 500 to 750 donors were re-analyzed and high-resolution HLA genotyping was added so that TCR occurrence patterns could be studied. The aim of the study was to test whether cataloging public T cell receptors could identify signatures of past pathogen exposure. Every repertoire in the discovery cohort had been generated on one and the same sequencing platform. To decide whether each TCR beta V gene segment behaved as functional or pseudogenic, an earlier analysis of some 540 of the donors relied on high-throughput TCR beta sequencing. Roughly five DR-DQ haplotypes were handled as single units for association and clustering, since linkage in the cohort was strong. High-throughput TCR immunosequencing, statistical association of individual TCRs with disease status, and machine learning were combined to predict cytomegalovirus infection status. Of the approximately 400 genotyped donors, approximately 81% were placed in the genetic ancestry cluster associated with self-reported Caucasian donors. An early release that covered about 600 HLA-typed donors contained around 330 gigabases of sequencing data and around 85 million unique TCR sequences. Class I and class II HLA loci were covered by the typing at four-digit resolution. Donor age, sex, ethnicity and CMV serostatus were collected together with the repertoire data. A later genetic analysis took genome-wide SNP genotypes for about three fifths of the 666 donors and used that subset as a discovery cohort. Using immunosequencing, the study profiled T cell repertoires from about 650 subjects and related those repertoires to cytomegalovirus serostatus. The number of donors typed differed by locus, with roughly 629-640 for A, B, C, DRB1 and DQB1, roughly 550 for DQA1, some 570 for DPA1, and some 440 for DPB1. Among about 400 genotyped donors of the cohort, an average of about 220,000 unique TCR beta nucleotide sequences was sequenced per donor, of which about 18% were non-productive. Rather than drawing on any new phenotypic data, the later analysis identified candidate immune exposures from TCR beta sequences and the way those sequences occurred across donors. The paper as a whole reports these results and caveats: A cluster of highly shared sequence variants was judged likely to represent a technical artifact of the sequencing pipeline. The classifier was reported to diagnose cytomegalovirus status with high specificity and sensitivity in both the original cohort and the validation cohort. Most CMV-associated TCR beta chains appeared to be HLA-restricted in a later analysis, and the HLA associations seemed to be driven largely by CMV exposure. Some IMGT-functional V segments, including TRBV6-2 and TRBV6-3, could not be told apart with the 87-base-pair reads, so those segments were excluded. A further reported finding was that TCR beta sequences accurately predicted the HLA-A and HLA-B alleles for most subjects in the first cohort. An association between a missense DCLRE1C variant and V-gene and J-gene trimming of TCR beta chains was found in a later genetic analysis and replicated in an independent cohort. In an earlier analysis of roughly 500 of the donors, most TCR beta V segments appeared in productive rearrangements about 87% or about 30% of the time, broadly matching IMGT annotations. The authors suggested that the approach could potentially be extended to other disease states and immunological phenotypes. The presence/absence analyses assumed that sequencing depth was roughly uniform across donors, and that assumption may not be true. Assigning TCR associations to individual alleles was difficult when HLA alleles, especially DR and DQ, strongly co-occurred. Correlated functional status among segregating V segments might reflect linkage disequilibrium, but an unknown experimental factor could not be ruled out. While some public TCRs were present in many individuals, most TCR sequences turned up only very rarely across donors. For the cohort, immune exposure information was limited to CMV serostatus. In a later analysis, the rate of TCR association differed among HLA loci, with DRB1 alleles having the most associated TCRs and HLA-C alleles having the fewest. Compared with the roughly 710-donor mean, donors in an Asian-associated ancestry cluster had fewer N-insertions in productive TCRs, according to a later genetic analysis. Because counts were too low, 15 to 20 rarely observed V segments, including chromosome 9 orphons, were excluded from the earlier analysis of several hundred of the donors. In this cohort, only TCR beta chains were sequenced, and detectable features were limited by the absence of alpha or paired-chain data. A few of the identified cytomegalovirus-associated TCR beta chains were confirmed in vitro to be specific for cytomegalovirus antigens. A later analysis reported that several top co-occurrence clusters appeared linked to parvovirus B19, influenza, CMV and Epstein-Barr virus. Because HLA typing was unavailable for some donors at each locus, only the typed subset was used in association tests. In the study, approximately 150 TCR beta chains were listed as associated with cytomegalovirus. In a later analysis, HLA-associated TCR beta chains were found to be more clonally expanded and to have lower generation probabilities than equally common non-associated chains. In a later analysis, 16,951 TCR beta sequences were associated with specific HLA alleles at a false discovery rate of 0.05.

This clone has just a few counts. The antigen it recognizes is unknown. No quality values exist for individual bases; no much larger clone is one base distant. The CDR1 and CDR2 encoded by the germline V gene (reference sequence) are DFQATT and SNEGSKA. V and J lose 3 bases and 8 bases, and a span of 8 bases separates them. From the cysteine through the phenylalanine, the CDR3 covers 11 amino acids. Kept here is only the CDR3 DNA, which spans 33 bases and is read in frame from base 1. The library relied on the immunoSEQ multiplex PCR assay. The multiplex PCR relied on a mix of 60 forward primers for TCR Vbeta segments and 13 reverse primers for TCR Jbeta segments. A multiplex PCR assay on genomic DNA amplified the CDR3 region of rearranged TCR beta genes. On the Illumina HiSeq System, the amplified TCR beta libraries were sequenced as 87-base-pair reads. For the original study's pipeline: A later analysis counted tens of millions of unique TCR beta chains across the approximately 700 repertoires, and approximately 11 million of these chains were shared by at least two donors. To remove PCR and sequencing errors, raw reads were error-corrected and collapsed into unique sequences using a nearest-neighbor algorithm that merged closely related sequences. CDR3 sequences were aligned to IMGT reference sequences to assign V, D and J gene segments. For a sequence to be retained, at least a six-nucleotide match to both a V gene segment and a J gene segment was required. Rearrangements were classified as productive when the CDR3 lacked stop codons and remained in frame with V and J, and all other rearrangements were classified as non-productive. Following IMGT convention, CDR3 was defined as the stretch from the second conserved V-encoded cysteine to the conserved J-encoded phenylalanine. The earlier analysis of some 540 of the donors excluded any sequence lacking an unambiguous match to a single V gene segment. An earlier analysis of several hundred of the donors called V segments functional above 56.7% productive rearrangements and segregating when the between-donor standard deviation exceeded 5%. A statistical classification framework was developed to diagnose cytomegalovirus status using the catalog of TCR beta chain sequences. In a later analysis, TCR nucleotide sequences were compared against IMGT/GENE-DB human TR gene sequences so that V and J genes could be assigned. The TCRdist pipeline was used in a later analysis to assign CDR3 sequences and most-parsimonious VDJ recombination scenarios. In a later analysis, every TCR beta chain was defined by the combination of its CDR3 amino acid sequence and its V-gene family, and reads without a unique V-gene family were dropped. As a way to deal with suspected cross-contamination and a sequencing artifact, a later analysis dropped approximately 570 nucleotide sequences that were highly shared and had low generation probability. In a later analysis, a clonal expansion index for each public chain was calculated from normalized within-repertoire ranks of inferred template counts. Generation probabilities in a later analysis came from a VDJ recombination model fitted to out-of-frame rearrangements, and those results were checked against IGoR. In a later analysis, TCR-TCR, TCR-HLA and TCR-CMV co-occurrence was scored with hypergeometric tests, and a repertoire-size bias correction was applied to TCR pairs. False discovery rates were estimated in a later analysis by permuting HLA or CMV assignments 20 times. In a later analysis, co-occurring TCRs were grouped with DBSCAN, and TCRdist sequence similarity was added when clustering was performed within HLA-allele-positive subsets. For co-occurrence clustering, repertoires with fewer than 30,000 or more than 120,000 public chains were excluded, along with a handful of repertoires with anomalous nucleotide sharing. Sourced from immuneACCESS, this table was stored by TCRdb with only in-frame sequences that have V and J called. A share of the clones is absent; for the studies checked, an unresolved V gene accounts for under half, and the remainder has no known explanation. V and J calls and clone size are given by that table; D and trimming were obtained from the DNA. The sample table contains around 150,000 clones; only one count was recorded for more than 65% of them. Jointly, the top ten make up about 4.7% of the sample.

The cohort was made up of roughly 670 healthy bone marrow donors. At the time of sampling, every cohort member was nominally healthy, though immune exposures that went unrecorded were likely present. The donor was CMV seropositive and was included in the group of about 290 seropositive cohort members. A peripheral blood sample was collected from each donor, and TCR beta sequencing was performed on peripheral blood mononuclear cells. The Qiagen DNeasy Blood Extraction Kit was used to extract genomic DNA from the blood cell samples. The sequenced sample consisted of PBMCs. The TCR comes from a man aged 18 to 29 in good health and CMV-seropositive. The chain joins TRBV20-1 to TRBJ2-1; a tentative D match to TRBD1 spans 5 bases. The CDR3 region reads CSASQGHEQFF. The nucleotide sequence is TGCAGTGCTAGCCAGGGCCATGAGCAGTTCTTC.